This paragraph covers one T cell receptor beta chain sequence. CDR1 is DFQATT, CDR2 SNEGSKA, per germline (reference sequence). This CDR3 is built from 11 residues. The sample comes from a study of control samples from healthy donors and cancer patients. Sequencing was performed with immunoSEQ multiplex PCR; in TCRdb, only in-frame clones are kept and a portion is missing. The sample has 150,000 to 200,000 clones; 90% are singletons. The chain combines TRBV20-1 with TRBJ2-5, with 10 bases fitting TRBD2. Specimen: blood. The TCR originated in a woman aged 50 to 60 in good health. The CDR3 DNA reads TGCTTAGCGGGGGGCCAAGAGACCCAGTACTTC. This sequence encodes CLAGGQETQYF.